This T cell receptor beta chain was captured in a study of brain T cells in children with intractable seizures. This clone appeared a single time. Its specificity is unknown. Sequencing was limited to surgery cases with top T cell transcript signatures in brain tissue. Pre-surgery treatment included at least one anti-epileptic drug. This CDR3 spans 17 amino acids. Trimming took 7 bases from V and 3 from J; bases not matched to a gene: 11. From germline, CDR1 is MDHEN and CDR2 SYDVKM. Points from the study as a whole: Absence of clones before surgery may stem from lower sequencing depth. Only CDR3 sequence similarity suggested viral specificity, without known HCMV serostatus.

The data were produced by immunoSEQ multiplex PCR, yet TCRdb's version contains in-frame clones alone and is incomplete. This table holds about 120,000 clones, around 94% found once. The J gene is TRBJ2-3, the V gene TRBV28, with TRBD2 matching over 12 bases. The source material was peripheral blood, sampled at surgery. The sequence was obtained from a boy under two years old with hemimegalencephaly and intractable seizures. The CDR3 sequence is CASTPGLAGRRTDTQYF. The CDR3 region has the DNA TGTGCCAGCACCCCCGGACTAGCGGGAAGACGGACAGATACGCAGTATTTT.